This T cell receptor (beta chain) emerged from a study of CD8 T cells in ankylosing spondylitis. This clonotype was counted between two and nine times. Looked up from germline, CDR1 is MNHEY and CDR2 is SVGEGT. The CDR3 consists of 17 residues. V shed 2 bases, J shed 0 bases, and the junction held 6 bases outside the gene matches. TCRdb reanalysed the 5' RACE reads using MiXCR and keeps one entry per CDR3 protein. The data contain 90,000 to 120,000 distinct CDR3 sequences, under 30% of them seen just once; the ten biggest clones take up more than 9%. The sequenced sample was synovial fluid, either unsorted or a sorted T cell fraction (not recorded which). The source is a male donor with ankylosing spondylitis. The rearrangement joins TRBV6-2 or TRBV6-3 to TRBJ2-7; 11 bases match TRBD1. Here the CDR3 DNA reads TGTGCCAGCAGTTACAGGACAGGGGGCCTGTTCTCCTACGAGCAGTACTTC. It is translated as CASSYRTGGLFSYEQYF.